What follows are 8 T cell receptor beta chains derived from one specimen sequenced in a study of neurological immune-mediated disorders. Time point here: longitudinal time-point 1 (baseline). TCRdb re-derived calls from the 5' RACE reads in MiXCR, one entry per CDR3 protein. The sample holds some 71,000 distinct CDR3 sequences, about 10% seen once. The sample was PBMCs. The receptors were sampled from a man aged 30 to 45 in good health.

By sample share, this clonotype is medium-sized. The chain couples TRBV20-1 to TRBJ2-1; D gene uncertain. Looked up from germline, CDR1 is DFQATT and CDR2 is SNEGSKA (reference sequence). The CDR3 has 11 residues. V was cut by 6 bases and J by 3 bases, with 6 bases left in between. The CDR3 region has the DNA TGCAGTGCGGCCGTCTACAATGAGCAGTTCTTC. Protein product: CSAAVYNEQFF.

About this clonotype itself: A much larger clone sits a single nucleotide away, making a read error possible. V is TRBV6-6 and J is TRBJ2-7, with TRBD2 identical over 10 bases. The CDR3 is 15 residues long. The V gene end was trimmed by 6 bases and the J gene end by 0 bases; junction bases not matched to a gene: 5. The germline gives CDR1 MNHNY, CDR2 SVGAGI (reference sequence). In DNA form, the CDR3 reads TGTGCCAGCAGATTCCTAGCGGGGGTCTCCTACGAGCAGTACTTC. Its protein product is CASRFLAGVSYEQYF.

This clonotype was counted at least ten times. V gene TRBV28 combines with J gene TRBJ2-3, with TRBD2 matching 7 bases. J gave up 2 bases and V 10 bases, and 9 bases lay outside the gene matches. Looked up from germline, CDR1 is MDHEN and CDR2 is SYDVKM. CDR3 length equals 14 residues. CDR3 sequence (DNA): TGTGCCACCGCCCGGGACTACTACACAGATACGCAGTATTTT. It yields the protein CATARDYYTDTQYF.

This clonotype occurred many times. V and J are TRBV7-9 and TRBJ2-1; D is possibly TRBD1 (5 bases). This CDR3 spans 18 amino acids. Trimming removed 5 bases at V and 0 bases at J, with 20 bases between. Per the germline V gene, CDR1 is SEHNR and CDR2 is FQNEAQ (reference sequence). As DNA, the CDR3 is TGTGCCAGCAGCCCGCGCCAGGGCCAGACCCTCTCCTACAATGAGCAGTTCTTC. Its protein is CASSPRQGQTLSYNEQFF.

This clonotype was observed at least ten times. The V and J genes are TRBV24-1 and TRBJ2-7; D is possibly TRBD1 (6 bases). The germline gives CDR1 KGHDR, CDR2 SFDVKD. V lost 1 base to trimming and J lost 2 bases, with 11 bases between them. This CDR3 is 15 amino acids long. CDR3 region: CATSDFGQGTYEQYF. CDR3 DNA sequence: TGTGCCACCAGTGATTTTGGGCAGGGGACCTACGAGCAGTACTTC.

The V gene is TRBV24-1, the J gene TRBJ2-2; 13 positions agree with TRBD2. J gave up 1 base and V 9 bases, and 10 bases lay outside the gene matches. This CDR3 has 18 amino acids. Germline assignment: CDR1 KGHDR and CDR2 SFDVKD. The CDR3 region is CATSLGLAGVMNTGELFF. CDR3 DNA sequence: TGTGCCACCTCACTCGGACTAGCGGGAGTAATGAACACCGGGGAGCTGTTTTTT.

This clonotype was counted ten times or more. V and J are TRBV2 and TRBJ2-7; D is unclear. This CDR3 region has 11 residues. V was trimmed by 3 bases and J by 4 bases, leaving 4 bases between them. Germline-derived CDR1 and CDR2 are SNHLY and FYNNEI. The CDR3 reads CASSEEYEQYF. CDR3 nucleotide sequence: TGTGCCAGCAGTGAGGAATACGAGCAGTACTTC.

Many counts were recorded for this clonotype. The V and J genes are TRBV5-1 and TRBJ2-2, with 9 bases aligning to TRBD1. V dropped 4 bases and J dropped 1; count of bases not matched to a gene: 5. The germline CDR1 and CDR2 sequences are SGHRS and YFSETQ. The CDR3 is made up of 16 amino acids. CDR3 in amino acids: CASSGTGFRNTGELFF. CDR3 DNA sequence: TGCGCCAGCAGCGGGACAGGGTTTAGGAACACCGGGGAGCTGTTTTTT.